This is a list of T cell receptor beta chains from one sample in a study of CD8 T cells in ankylosing spondylitis. One entry per CDR3 protein results from TCRdb running MiXCR on the 5' RACE reads. The table has about 130,000 distinct CDR3 sequences, approximately 10% seen once; the top ten hold around 4.1%. Sequenced material: blood, either unsorted or a sorted T cell fraction (not recorded which). The source of these receptors is a female donor with ankylosing spondylitis or in good health (not recorded which). Each CDR3 is given with its conserved first and last residue. Fields, in order: clone size, D gene, V gene, J gene, CDR3 DNA, CDR3 protein. A D gene is named only where the DNA matches it firmly. Expanded clones get a size class; other rows say once, few or many, or leave the size out.

many	NA	TRBV5-1	TRBJ2-5	TGCGCCAGCAGCCCGGTTGGGGGACAAGAGACCCAGTACTTC	CASSPVGGQETQYF
many	NA	TRBV2	TRBJ2-2	TGTGCCAGCGAGGAAGGGGTATCTAGCACCGGGGAGCTGTTTTTT	CASEEGVSSTGELFF
many	TRBD1	TRBV20-1	TRBJ1-2	TGCAGTGCTAGAGGGGGGGACAGGGGCTATGGCTACACCTTC	CSARGGDRGYGYTF
many	NA	TRBV28	TRBJ1-2	TGTGCCAGCAGTTCCCGCCGTGGGTCCTATGGCTACACCTTC	CASSSRRGSYGYTF
many	NA	TRBV29-1	TRBJ2-5	TGCAGCGTTGTGGACACATCGGTAGAGACCCAGTACTTC	CSVVDTSVETQYF
many	TRBD1	TRBV12-3/TRBV12-4	TRBJ1-1	TGTGCCAGCAGCGACAGGGGGTGGACTGAAGCTTTCTTT	CASSDRGWTEAFF
many	NA	TRBV5-1	TRBJ1-2	TGCGCCAGCAGCTCCTTAGACGTCTATGGCTACACCTTC	CASSSLDVYGYTF
few	NA	TRBV12-3/TRBV12-4	TRBJ1-3	TGTGCCAGCACCGAGGTGGACGGAGAAGGAAACACCATATATTTT	CASTEVDGEGNTIYF
many	TRBD1	TRBV5-6	TRBJ1-5	TGTGCCAGCAGCTTTACCGGGACAGGGGGCGGTCAGCCCCAGCATTTT	CASSFTGTGGGQPQHF
many	NA	TRBV11-2	TRBJ2-5	TGTGCCAGCAGCTTAAGGAGGCTAGAGGCGACCCAGTACTTC	CASSLRRLEATQYF
many	TRBD1	TRBV29-1	TRBJ1-1	TGCAGCGCAGGGGGGGGGATCTGGACTGAAGCTTTCTTT	CSAGGGIWTEAFF
few	NA	TRBV4-2	TRBJ2-6	TGTGCCAGCAGCCAAGGGGGGCAGAGCTCTGGGGCCAACGTCCTGACTTTC	CASSQGGQSSGANVLTF
many	NA	TRBV5-1	TRBJ2-2	TGCGCCAGCAGCTTGGGTGATGGCGCGAACACCGGGGAGCTGTTTTTT	CASSLGDGANTGELFF
many	NA	TRBV20-1	TRBJ1-1	TGCAGTGCCCCGGGGGGCCTCAGAGCACCTGAAGCTTTCTTT	CSAPGGLRAPEAFF
many	NA	TRBV30	TRBJ2-2	TGTGCCTGGACCGAGGGACATTACACCGGGGAGCTGTTTTTT	CAWTEGHYTGELFF
NA	TRBD1	TRBV20-1	TRBJ1-5	TGCAGTGCTGCTTCCGGGACAGGGGGCTATCAGCCCCAGCATTTT	CSAASGTGGYQPQHF
many	NA	TRBV20-1	TRBJ1-6	TGCAGTGCTAGAGTTAAGGGGGGGTGGAGTGCACCCCTCCACTTT	CSARVKGGWSAPLHF
NA	NA	TRBV2	TRBJ1-5	TGTGCCAGCAGACAAGAGGGCAATCAGCCCCAGCATTTT	CASRQEGNQPQHF
many	TRBD2	TRBV7-2	TRBJ2-5	TGTGCCAGCAGCATAGAAGCGGGGGGATTAGAGACCCAGTACTTC	CASSIEAGGLETQYF
NA	TRBD1	TRBV29-1	TRBJ2-7	TGCAGCGTTGAATCGGTCCAGGGGGTTGAGTACGAGCAGTACTTC	CSVESVQGVEYEQYF
many	NA	TRBV5-1	TRBJ1-2	TGCGCCAGCAGCGCGGACGTGGGGGTGGCGAGCTATGGCTACACCTTC	CASSADVGVASYGYTF
NA	NA	TRBV30	TRBJ1-2	TGTGCCTGGAGGGGGATCTATGGCTACACCTTC	CAWRGIYGYTF
few	TRBD1	TRBV27	TRBJ1-4	TGTGCCAGCAGACAAAACCGGGACAGCCATGAAAAACTGTTTTTT	CASRQNRDSHEKLFF
many	TRBD2	TRBV20-1	TRBJ2-1	TGCAGTCCGGTAGCGGGACTGCCGCATGAGCAGTTCTTC	CSPVAGLPHEQFF
many	NA	TRBV20-1	TRBJ2-3	TGCAGTGCTAGACCAACCGACACAGATACGCAGTATTTT	CSARPTDTDTQYF
many	NA	TRBV5-1	TRBJ1-5	TGCGCCAGCAGCTTTGACAACAATCAGCCCCAGCATTTT	CASSFDNNQPQHF
many	NA	TRBV7-2	TRBJ2-1	TGTGCCAGCACCAAAAGAGGGGTACCCTACAATGAGCAGTTCTTC	CASTKRGVPYNEQFF
many	NA	TRBV6-2/TRBV6-3	TRBJ1-2	TGTGCCAGCAGTCCCGGGACGGTAGTCTATGGCTACACCTTC	CASSPGTVVYGYTF
many	NA	TRBV12-3/TRBV12-4	TRBJ1-6	TGTGCCAGCAGTTTAAGTGCGGAGTCCTGGGGTTCACCCCTCCACTTT	CASSLSAESWGSPLHF